Presented here are 10 T cell receptor beta chains from one specimen sequenced in a study of tumor-infiltrating lymphocytes in primary liver carcinoma. They got blood RNA out of unsorted whole blood and also pulled out germline DNA. The investigators made TCR beta cDNA from 400 to 550 ng total RNA, using a constant-region primer. Libraries of TCR beta came from three nested multiplex PCR rounds with slightly modified ARM-PCR. Amplification in the first two PCR rounds was performed using TRBV1-TRBV30 forward primers and a C-beta reverse primer for roughly 9 cycles each. TCRdb fed the multiplex PCR reads into MiXCR, producing one record per CDR3 protein. The sample holds 330,000 or so distinct CDR3 sequences; approximately 64% are singletons and the top ten take 6.5%. Sequencing input: peripheral blood. These receptors all stem from a man aged 35-49 years with primary liver carcinoma and hepatitis B virus infection.

In this sample, this clonotype turned up a few times. This may come from a read error, since a much larger clone is one base off. The chain couples TRBV6-6 to TRBJ1-1; D is undetermined. This CDR3 contains 14 residues. Germline V gene sequence: CDR1 MNHNY, CDR2 SVGAGI (reference sequence). Deletions cut 10 bases from V and 2 bases from J, with 17 bases between. The CDR3 DNA sequence: TGTGCCACCAAATGGTGGCGGGATAACACTGAAGCTTTCTTT. The encoded protein is CATKWWRDNTEAFF.

As concerns this clonotype: Relative to the germline gene, one junction end is altered; a read error may explain this. V is TRBV6-5 and J is TRBJ1-1; D gene ambiguous. CDR3 size: 14 residues. The V gene's germline CDR1 is MNHEY and CDR2 SVGAGI. CDR3 in DNA: TGTGCCGGCAGAACCGGACTTACGAACACTGAAGCTTTCTTT. Translated, it gives CAGRTGLTNTEAFF.

CDR3 residues: CASSPTGGGQPQHF. CDR3 coding DNA: TGTGCCAGCAGTCCAACAGGGGGCGGTCAGCCCCAGCATTTT. V gene TRBV12-3 or TRBV12-4 combines with J gene TRBJ1-5; 9 nucleotides match TRBD1. The CDR3 runs to 14 residues. The junction had 5 bases not matched to a gene; V was cut back by 5 bases and J by 6 bases.

The rearrangement links TRBV11-2 to TRBJ1-4; D remains unclear. Germline CDR1 SGHAT, CDR2 FQNNGV. The CDR3 consists of 15 residues. The CDR3 sequence is CVGSFPSATNEKLFF. The CDR3 coding sequence is TGTGTCGGCAGCTTTCCGTCAGCAACTAATGAAAAACTGTTTTTT.

Points on this clonotype: Given the absence of the conserved phenylalanine or tryptophan at the CDR3 end, a read error is likely. The chain uses TRBV6-2 or TRBV6-3 and TRBJ2-3; 13 nucleotides line up with TRBD2. This CDR3 is built from 17 residues. Germline V CDR1 and CDR2: MNHEY, SVGEGT. The CDR3 sequence: CASSPGTSGTNFDTQYL. The CDR3 DNA is TGTGCTAGCAGTCCCGGGACTAGCGGGACCAATTTTGATACGCAGTATTTA.

Comments on this clonotype: A much more abundant neighbour one base away suggests this may be a read error. V gene TRBV6-5 combines with J gene TRBJ2-7, with no clear D. V shed 11 bases and J shed 5 bases, with 13 bases lying between them. This CDR3 has 11 amino acids. CDR1 MNHEY and CDR2 SVGAGI come from the germline V gene. The CDR3 coding sequence is TGTGCCTCCTGGGCAGACAACGAGCAGTACTTC. It specifies CASWADNEQYF.

A remark on this clonotype: Relative to the germline gene, one junction end is altered; a read error may explain this. V usage is TRBV6-5 and J usage is TRBJ2-6, with D possibly being TRBD1 or TRBD2 (5 bases each). Germline CDR1 is MNHEY and CDR2 is SVGAGI. This CDR3 is built from 17 residues. This chain's CDR3 is CVSSYSGGRSGANVLTF. The CDR3 nucleotides read TGTGTCAGCAGCTACTCTGGGGGTCGATCTGGGGCCAACGTCCTGACTTTC.

This clonotype was seen only once. This rearrangement joins TRBV11-2 to TRBJ2-1, with D possibly matching TRBD1 (6 bases). Germline-derived CDR1 and CDR2 are SGHAT and FQNNGV. Trimming shortened V by 8 bases and J by 9 bases, and 20 bases separated the two germline ends. This CDR3 is 14 amino acids long. The chain's CDR3 is CASSPRAGESEQFF. In DNA, the CDR3 is TGTGCCAGCTCTCCTAGGGCAGGGGAGAGTGAGCAGTTCTTC.

As regards this clonotype: Germline and junction disagree at one end, which may indicate a read error. The chain links TRBV4-3 to TRBJ1-1; D unresolved. There are 16 residues in the CDR3. Per germline, CDR1 LGHNA and CDR2 YSLEER. The CDR3 DNA reads TGCGCCAGCAGCCAATCGGCCAGCGGTTCTAAGGCTGAAGCTTCCTTT. It codes for CASSQSASGSKAEASF.

The chain employs TRBV2 and TRBJ2-2, with 9 bases that match TRBD2. With 4 bases clipped from V and 4 bases from J, the junction kept 4 bases outside the gene matches. This CDR3 has 15 amino acids. The germline V gene encodes CDR1 SNHLY and CDR2 FYNNEI. The CDR3 here is CASSVASGVTGELFF. CDR3 nucleotide sequence: TGTGCCAGCAGTGTCGCTAGCGGGGTCACCGGGGAGCTGTTTTTT.